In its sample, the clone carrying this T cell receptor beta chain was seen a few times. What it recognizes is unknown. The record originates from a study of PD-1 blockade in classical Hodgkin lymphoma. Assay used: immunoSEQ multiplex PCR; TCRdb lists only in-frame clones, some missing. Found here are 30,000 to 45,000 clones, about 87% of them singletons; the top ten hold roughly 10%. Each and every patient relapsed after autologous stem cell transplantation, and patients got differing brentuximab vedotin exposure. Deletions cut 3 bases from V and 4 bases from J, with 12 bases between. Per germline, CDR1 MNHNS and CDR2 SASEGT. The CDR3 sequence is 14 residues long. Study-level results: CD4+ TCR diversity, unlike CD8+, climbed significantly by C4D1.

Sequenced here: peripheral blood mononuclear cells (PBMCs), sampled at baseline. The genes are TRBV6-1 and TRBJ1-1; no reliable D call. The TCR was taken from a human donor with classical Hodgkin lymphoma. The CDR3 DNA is TGTGCCAGCAGTGAGGAGCGAGGAGTCACTGAAGCTTTCTTT. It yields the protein CASSEERGVTEAFF.